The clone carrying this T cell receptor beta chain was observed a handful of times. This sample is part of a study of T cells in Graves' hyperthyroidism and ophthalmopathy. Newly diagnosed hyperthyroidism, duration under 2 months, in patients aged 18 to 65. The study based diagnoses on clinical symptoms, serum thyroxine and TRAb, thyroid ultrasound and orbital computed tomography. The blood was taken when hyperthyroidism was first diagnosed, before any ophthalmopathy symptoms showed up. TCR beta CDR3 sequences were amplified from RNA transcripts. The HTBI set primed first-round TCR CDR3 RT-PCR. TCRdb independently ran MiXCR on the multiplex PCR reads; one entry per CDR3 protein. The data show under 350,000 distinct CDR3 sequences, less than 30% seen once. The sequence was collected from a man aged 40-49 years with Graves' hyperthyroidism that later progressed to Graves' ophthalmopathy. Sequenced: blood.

The CDR3 DNA reads as TGTGCCTGGAGGTCCAGGGGCCCCACTGAAGCTTTCTTT. This encodes CAWRSRGPTEAFF. The rearrangement joins TRBV30 to TRBJ1-1; possible D gene TRBD1, 6 bases. V was clipped by 3 bases and J by 4 bases, with 12 bases between them. Germline V lookup: CDR1 GTSNPN, CDR2 SVGIG (reference sequence). The CDR3 runs to 13 residues.